This TCR beta chain was identified in a study of shared clonotypes between healthy human individuals. Study in general: Each donor had three CD4 naive, three CD4 memory, two CD8 naive and one CD8 memory plate.

CD4+ cells underwent separation, giving CD45RA+ naive and CD45RA-negative memory subsets. The deep-level immunoSEQ assay was used. Here immunoSEQ multiplex PCR was the method, and the copy in TCRdb shows in-frame clones only, minus some. The data hold some 200,000 clones, with about 93% observed a single time. Trimming at V came to 5 bases and at J to 2 bases, leaving 15 bases not matched to a gene. This CDR3 contains 17 residues. The sequence derives from a woman under 40 in good health. Sequenced: naive CD4+ T cells sorted from blood. The subset: CD45RA+ positively selected. The chain has TRBV5-3 and TRBJ2-7; 8 nucleotides line up with TRBD2. TRBV5-3 is classed as an ORF, of uncertain function. The CDR3 loop is CARRQTGTSRGAYEQYF. CDR3 coding DNA: TGTGCCAGAAGGCAAACCGGGACTAGTCGGGGAGCCTACGAGCAGTACTTC.